The clone carrying this T cell receptor (beta chain) occurred a few times. The antigen is undetermined. This CDR3 comprises 15 residues. The V segment lost 2 bases and the J segment 4 bases; nucleotides outside the gene matches: 7. The V gene's germline CDR1 is DFQATT and CDR2 SNEGSKA (reference sequence). The data are from a study of blood T cells in healthy people across ages. Findings of the study overall: Strongly correlated with naive T cell percentage was TCR beta diversity.

A sample-barcoded 5' primer and a J-beta primer mix were used in a second PCR of about 7 to 11 cycles. Template switching added a 12-random-nucleotide identifier to every cDNA molecule. A single record per CDR3 protein comes from TCRdb applying MiXCR to the 5' RACE reads. The sample includes about 970,000 distinct CDR3 sequences, approximately 50% of them seen just once. This sequence was found in a woman aged 55-69 years in good health. Sequencing was carried out using blood. The V gene is TRBV20-1, the J gene TRBJ2-1, with 8 positions matching TRBD2. This CDR3 is CSARNEAGVYNEQFF. The CDR3 nucleotides are TGCAGTGCTAGAAACGAAGCGGGAGTATACAATGAGCAGTTCTTC.